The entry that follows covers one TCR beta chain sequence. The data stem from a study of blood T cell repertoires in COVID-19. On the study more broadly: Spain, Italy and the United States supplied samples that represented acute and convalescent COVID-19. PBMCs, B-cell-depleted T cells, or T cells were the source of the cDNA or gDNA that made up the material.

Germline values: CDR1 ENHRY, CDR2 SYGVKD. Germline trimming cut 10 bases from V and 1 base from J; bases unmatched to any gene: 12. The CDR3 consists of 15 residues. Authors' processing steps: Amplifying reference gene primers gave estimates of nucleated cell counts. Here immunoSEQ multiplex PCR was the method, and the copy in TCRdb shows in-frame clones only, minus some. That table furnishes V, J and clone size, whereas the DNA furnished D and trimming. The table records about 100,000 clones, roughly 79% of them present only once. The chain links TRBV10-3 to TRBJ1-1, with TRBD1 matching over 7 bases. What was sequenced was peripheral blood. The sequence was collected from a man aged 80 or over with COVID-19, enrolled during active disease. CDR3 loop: CATRGGAGRNTEAFF. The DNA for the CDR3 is TGTGCCACCAGGGGGGGGGCCGGGAGGAACACTGAAGCTTTCTTT.